Listed below are T cell receptor beta chains from one sample, sequenced in a study of molecular identifiers for immune sequencing clone quantification. MiXCR, run by TCRdb on the PCR reads, gives a single entry per CDR3 protein. Here the sample spans about 510,000 distinct CDR3 sequences, roughly a fifth being singletons. The sequenced material came from naive CD8+ T cells from blood, with Jurkat cell RNA spiked in. Every receptor here comes from a human donor in good health. Some libraries in this study had Jurkat cell RNA spiked in. Each CDR3 is given with its conserved first and last residue. A D gene is named only where the DNA matches it firmly. Size is stated for part of the rows, as once, few or many counts, or as a class when the clone is expanded.

d_gene: NA
v_gene: TRBV12-3/TRBV12-4
len: 15
abundance: many
j_gene: TRBJ2-4
CDR3aa: CASSLGGMGKNIQYF
CDR3nt: TGTGCCAGCAGTTTAGGGGGGATGGGCAAAAACATTCAGTACTTC

d_gene: NA
v_gene: TRBV20-1
len: 17
abundance: few
j_gene: TRBJ2-2
CDR3aa: CSARGQEGFTNTGELFF
CDR3nt: TGCAGTGCTAGAGGCCAAGAAGGGTTCACTAACACCGGGGAGCTGTTTTTT

d_gene: NA
v_gene: TRBV6-2/TRBV6-3
len: 12
abundance: many
j_gene: TRBJ1-2
CDR3aa: CASTPSGYGYTF
CDR3nt: TGTGCCAGCACTCCTTCCGGTTATGGCTACACCTTC

d_gene: NA
v_gene: TRBV19
len: 16
abundance: NA
j_gene: TRBJ2-3
CDR3aa: CASSIGQRSSTDTQYF
CDR3nt: TGTGCCAGTAGTATAGGCCAGCGGAGCAGCACAGATACGCAGTATTTT

d_gene: TRBD2
v_gene: TRBV6-2/TRBV6-3
len: 15
abundance: NA
j_gene: TRBJ2-3
CDR3aa: CASSRLAESTDTQYF
CDR3nt: TGTGCCAGCAGCCGACTAGCTGAGTCCACAGATACGCAGTATTTT

d_gene: TRBD1
v_gene: TRBV2
len: 15
abundance: few
j_gene: TRBJ2-7
CDR3aa: CASSTTGTGRDEQYF
CDR3nt: TGTGCCAGCAGTACCACCGGGACAGGGCGGGACGAGCAGTACTTC

d_gene: NA
v_gene: TRBV4-3
len: 16
abundance: NA
j_gene: TRBJ1-6
CDR3aa: CASSPSGDSYNSPLHF
CDR3nt: TGCGCCAGCAGCCCGAGCGGGGACTCCTATAATTCACCCCTCCACTTT

d_gene: TRBD2
v_gene: TRBV19
len: 14
abundance: NA
j_gene: TRBJ2-7
CDR3aa: CATKPASGSYEQYF
CDR3nt: TGTGCCACCAAGCCCGCTAGCGGGAGCTACGAGCAGTACTTC

d_gene: NA
v_gene: TRBV7-9
len: 15
abundance: many
j_gene: TRBJ1-5
CDR3aa: CASRDGGEVGQPQHF
CDR3nt: TGTGCCAGCAGGGACGGAGGGGAAGTGGGGCAGCCCCAGCATTTT

d_gene: TRBD2
v_gene: TRBV11-1
len: 15
abundance: few
j_gene: TRBJ2-1
CDR3aa: CASSQGLAGDNEQFF
CDR3nt: TGTGCCAGCAGCCAGGGACTAGCGGGAGACAATGAGCAGTTCTTC

d_gene: NA
v_gene: TRBV12-3/TRBV12-4
len: 12
abundance: NA
j_gene: TRBJ1-2
CDR3aa: CASSLGPEGYTF
CDR3nt: TGTGCCAGCAGTTTAGGTCCGGAGGGCTACACCTTC

d_gene: TRBD1
v_gene: TRBV19
len: 19
abundance: few
j_gene: TRBJ2-3
CDR3aa: CASSVGFAGGSYRTDTQYF
CDR3nt: TGTGCCAGTAGTGTGGGTTTTGCAGGGGGCAGTTACCGGACAGATACGCAGTATTTT

d_gene: TRBD2
v_gene: TRBV14
len: 19
abundance: few
j_gene: TRBJ2-2
CDR3aa: CASSQVLGLTSGNTGELFF
CDR3nt: TGTGCCAGCAGCCAAGTGTTGGGTCTTACTAGCGGAAACACCGGGGAGCTGTTTTTT

d_gene: NA
v_gene: TRBV7-2
len: 11
abundance: many
j_gene: TRBJ2-7
CDR3aa: CASSLTYEQYF
CDR3nt: TGTGCCAGCAGTTTAACCTACGAGCAGTACTTC

d_gene: NA
v_gene: TRBV4-1
len: 17
abundance: NA
j_gene: TRBJ2-7
CDR3aa: CASSQDLGPLVVYEQYF
CDR3nt: TGCGCCAGCAGCCAAGATCTTGGGCCTTTGGTTGTCTACGAGCAGTACTTC

d_gene: TRBD1
v_gene: TRBV6-5
len: 13
abundance: few
j_gene: TRBJ1-2
CDR3aa: CASRVGGNYGYTF
CDR3nt: TGTGCCAGCAGGGTAGGGGGCAACTATGGCTACACCTTC

d_gene: NA
v_gene: TRBV5-6
len: 12
abundance: once
j_gene: TRBJ2-7
CDR3aa: CASSFSSHEQYF
CDR3nt: TGTGCCAGCAGTTTCAGCTCCCACGAGCAGTACTTC

d_gene: NA
v_gene: TRBV7-6
len: 14
abundance: many
j_gene: TRBJ2-2
CDR3aa: CASSLGIAEGLLFF
CDR3nt: TGTGCCAGCAGCTTAGGAATAGCGGAGGGGTTGCTGTTTTTT

d_gene: TRBD1
v_gene: TRBV20-1
len: 15
abundance: few
j_gene: TRBJ2-7
CDR3aa: CSAFPETGNTYEQYF
CDR3nt: TGCAGTGCTTTTCCGGAGACAGGGAACACCTACGAGCAGTACTTC

d_gene: NA
v_gene: TRBV7-9
len: 15
abundance: few
j_gene: TRBJ2-3
CDR3aa: CASSSRVGPTDTQYF
CDR3nt: TGTGCCAGCAGCTCCCGGGTGGGACCCACAGATACGCAGTATTTT